These T cell receptor beta chains were read from a single sample in a study of T cell responses to AZD1222 COVID-19 vaccine. The repertoire was sequenced with immunoSEQ multiplex PCR; TCRdb's copy has only in-frame clones and lacks some. The top ten clones hold around 1.5% of a sample with about 97,000 clones, 70% to 90% of them seen once. The sequenced sample was peripheral blood, obtained on day 0 of AZD1222 vaccination. The receptors derive from an adult in good health. CDR3s include the opening cysteine and the closing phenylalanine or tryptophan. Fields, in order: J gene, clone size, V gene, D gene, CDR3 protein, CDR3 DNA. D genes are given only for firm matches. Clone size is stated in some rows and not others, as once, few, many or a class when expanded.

TRBJ2-3 NA TRBV13 NA CASGRTDTQYF TGTGCCAGCGGCCGCACAGATACGCAGTATTTT
TRBJ2-2 NA TRBV7-3 NA CASSPGPTGELFF TGTGCCAGCAGCCCCGGTCCCACCGGGGAGCTGTTTTTT
TRBJ2-7 NA TRBV5-1 TRBD1 CASSLVPQGANEQYF TGCGCCAGCAGCTTGGTTCCCCAGGGGGCCAACGAGCAGTACTTC
TRBJ2-3 once TRBV4-1 TRBD2 CASSLPTSGTDTQYF TGCGCCAGCAGTCTTCCGACTAGCGGCACAGATACGCAGTATTTT
TRBJ1-5 few TRBV2 NA CASSGTGNQPQHF TGTGCCAGCAGTGGGACAGGCAATCAGCCCCAGCATTTT
TRBJ1-2 NA TRBV30 NA CAWSLGGYGYTF TGTGCCTGGAGTCTGGGCGGCTATGGCTACACCTTC
TRBJ2-7 NA TRBV7-9 NA CASSLDRAGATYEQYF TGTGCCAGCAGCTTAGATAGGGCAGGGGCCACCTACGAGCAGTACTTC
TRBJ2-7 NA TRBV27 NA CASQTGNSYEQYF TGTGCCAGCCAAACAGGCAACTCCTACGAGCAGTACTTC
TRBJ2-2 NA TRBV5-1 NA CASSLVGENTGELFF TGCGCCAGCAGCTTGGTGGGCGAGAACACCGGGGAGCTGTTTTTT
TRBJ2-6 NA TRBV19 NA CASSAIMHSGANVLTF TGTGCCAGTAGTGCCATCATGCACTCTGGGGCCAACGTCCTGACTTTC
TRBJ2-7 NA TRBV19 NA CASSPQLTYEQYF TGTGCCAGTAGCCCCCAACTTACCTACGAGCAGTACTTC
TRBJ2-1 NA TRBV11-3 NA CASSPPDRDNEQFF TGTGCCAGCAGCCCACCTGACAGAGACAATGAGCAGTTCTTC
TRBJ2-7 NA TRBV7-3 NA CASSLTGDGTYEQYF TGTGCCAGCAGCTTAACGGGCGACGGGACTTACGAGCAGTACTTC
TRBJ2-1 NA TRBV11-2 TRBD2 CASSSLTSGSNEQFF TGTGCCAGCAGCTCGTTGACTAGCGGGAGCAATGAGCAGTTCTTC
TRBJ1-6 NA TRBV20-1 NA CSASPSVRSYNSPLHF TGCAGTGCTAGTCCTTCGGTTCGCTCCTATAATTCACCCCTCCACTTT
TRBJ2-1 NA TRBV6-2/TRBV6-3 TRBD1 CASSRPYGTGDGREQFF TGTGCCAGCAGCCGACCCTATGGGACAGGGGATGGGCGTGAGCAGTTCTTC
TRBJ2-7 NA TRBV6-2/TRBV6-3 NA CASSYSRRLTYEQYF TGTGCCAGCAGTTACTCCCGGCGGTTAACCTACGAGCAGTACTTC
TRBJ1-1 many TRBV7-9 NA CASSDTNTEAFF TGTGCCAGCAGCGATACGAACACTGAAGCTTTCTTT
TRBJ1-2 NA TRBV15 TRBD1 CATSREQTGAGYTF TGTGCCACCAGCAGAGAACAAACAGGGGCTGGCTACACCTTC
TRBJ2-5 once TRBV18 TRBD1 CASSLGQGIQETQYF TGTGCCAGCTCATTAGGACAGGGTATACAAGAGACCCAGTACTTC
TRBJ1-2 NA TRBV7-8 NA CASSPSQGRNYGYTF TGTGCCAGCAGCCCCTCCCAGGGGCGGAACTATGGCTACACCTTC
TRBJ1-6 NA TRBV6-2/TRBV6-3 NA CASSTPDRNNSPLHF TGTGCCAGCAGTACCCCGGACAGAAATAATTCACCCCTCCACTTT
TRBJ1-4 NA TRBV30 NA CAWSLGDQRDEKLFF TGTGCCTGGAGTCTCGGGGACCAACGGGATGAAAAACTGTTTTTT
TRBJ1-4 NA TRBV6-2/TRBV6-3 NA CASSSVPPVAAGNEKLFF TGTGCCAGCAGTTCCGTGCCTCCGGTGGCAGCGGGAAATGAAAAACTGTTTTTT
TRBJ2-7 NA TRBV30 NA CAWSGFPDRPYEQYF TGTGCCTGGAGTGGGTTCCCCGACAGACCCTACGAGCAGTACTTC
TRBJ1-2 NA TRBV27 NA CASSPGNYGYTF TGTGCCAGCAGCCCAGGGAACTATGGCTACACCTTC
TRBJ2-7 NA TRBV2 NA CASRFGAAYEQYF TGTGCCAGCAGATTTGGGGCTGCCTACGAGCAGTACTTC
TRBJ1-6 NA TRBV30 NA CAWSQYGGVQSPLHF TGTGCCTGGAGTCAATACGGAGGGGTTCAATCACCCCTCCACTTT
TRBJ2-7 NA TRBV28 TRBD1 CASSLGQGHYEQYF TGTGCCAGCAGTTTGGGACAGGGGCACTACGAGCAGTACTTC
TRBJ2-7 NA TRBV7-3 TRBD2 CASSSGPGGAYEQYF TGTGCCAGCAGCTCGGGACCGGGAGGGGCCTACGAGCAGTACTTC
TRBJ1-5 NA TRBV19 NA CASSILPNSNQPQHF TGTGCCAGTAGTATTTTACCGAATAGCAATCAGCCCCAGCATTTT
TRBJ1-6 NA TRBV27 NA CASSLNGRVDNSPLHF TGTGCCAGCAGTTTAAACGGGAGGGTCGATAATTCACCCCTCCACTTT
TRBJ2-1 NA TRBV13 TRBD2 CASSQRTSGSRNEQFF TGTGCCAGCAGCCAAAGGACTAGCGGGAGCCGAAATGAGCAGTTCTTC
TRBJ2-2 NA TRBV18 TRBD1 CASSPATGGSGELFF TGTGCCAGCTCTCCTGCGACAGGGGGCTCCGGGGAGCTGTTTTTT